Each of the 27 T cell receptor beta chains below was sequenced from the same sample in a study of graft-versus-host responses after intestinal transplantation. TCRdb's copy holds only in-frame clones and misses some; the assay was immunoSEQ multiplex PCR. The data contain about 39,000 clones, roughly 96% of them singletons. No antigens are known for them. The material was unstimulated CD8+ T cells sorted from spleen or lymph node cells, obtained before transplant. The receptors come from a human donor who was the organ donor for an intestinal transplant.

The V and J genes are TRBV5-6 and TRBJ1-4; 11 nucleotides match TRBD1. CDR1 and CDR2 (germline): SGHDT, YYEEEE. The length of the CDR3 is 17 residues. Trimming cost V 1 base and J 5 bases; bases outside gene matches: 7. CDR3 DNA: TGTGCCAGCAGCTTGTTGGGACAGGGGGACGTCAATGAAAAACTGTTTTTT. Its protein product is CASSLLGQGDVNEKLFF.

The CDR3 sequence: CASRRRGTNYGYTF. In DNA form, the CDR3 reads TGTGCCAGCAGACGGCGGGGCACTAACTATGGCTACACCTTC. The chain carries TRBV7-8 and TRBJ1-2; possibly TRBD1 for D (5 bases). CDR3 size: 14 residues. V was cut by 6 bases and J by 0 bases, with 11 bases left in between. The germline gives CDR1 SGHVS, CDR2 FQNEAQ.

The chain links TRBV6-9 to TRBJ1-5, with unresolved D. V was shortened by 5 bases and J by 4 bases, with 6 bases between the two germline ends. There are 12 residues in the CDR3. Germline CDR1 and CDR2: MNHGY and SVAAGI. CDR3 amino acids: CASSESNQPQHF. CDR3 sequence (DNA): TGTGCCAGCAGTGAATCTAATCAGCCCCAGCATTTT.

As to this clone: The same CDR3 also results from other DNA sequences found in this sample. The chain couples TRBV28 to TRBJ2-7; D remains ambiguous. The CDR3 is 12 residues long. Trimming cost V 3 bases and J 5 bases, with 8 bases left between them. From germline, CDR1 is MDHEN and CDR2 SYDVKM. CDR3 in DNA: TGTGCCAGCAGTTTTCTAGGCGACGAGCAGTACTTC. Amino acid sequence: CASSFLGDEQYF. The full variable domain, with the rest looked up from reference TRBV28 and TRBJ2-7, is DVKVTQSSRYLVKRTGEKVFLECVQDMDHENMFWYRQDPGLGLRLIYFSYDVKMKEKGDIPEGYSVSREKKERFSLILESASTNQTSMYLCASSFLGDEQYFGPGTRLTVT.

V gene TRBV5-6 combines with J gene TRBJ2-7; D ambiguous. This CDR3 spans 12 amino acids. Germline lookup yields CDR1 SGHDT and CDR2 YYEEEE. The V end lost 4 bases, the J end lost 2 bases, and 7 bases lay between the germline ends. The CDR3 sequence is CASSPTPYEQYF. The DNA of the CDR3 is TGTGCCAGCAGCCCCACACCCTACGAGCAGTACTTC.

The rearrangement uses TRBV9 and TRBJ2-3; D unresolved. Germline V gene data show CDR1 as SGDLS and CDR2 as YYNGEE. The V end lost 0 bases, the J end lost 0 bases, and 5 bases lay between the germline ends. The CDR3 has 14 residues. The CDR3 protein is CASSVDGSTDTQYF. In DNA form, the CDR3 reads TGTGCCAGCAGCGTAGACGGAAGCACAGATACGCAGTATTTT.

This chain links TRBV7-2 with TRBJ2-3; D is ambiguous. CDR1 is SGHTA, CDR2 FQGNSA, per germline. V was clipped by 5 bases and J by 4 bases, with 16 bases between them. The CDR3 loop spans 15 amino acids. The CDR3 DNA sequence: TGTGCCAGCAGCCCAGAGGCCAGAAAGTCAGATACGCAGTATTTT. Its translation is CASSPEARKSDTQYF.

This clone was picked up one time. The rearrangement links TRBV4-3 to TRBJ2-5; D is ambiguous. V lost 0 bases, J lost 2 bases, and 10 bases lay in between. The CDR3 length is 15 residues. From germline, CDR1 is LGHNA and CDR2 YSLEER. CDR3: CASSQDWAAQETQYF. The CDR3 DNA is TGCGCCAGCAGCCAAGATTGGGCAGCACAAGAGACCCAGTACTTC.

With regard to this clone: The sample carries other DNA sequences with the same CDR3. CDR3 loop: CASSLGGEQYF. The CDR3 region has the DNA TGTGCCAGCAGTTTAGGAGGCGAGCAGTACTTC. The chain has TRBV27 and TRBJ2-7; tentatively, D is TRBD2 (5 bases). The ends were cut back, 2 bases at V and 6 bases at J, with 5 bases in the middle. This CDR3 is built from 11 residues. The germline V gene has CDR1 MNHEY and CDR2 SMNVEV (reference sequence).

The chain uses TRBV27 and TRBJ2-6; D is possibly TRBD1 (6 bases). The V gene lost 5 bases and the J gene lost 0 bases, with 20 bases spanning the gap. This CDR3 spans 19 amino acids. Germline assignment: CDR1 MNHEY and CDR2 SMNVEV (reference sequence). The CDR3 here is CASSPYRAGSFSGANVLTF. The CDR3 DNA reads TGTGCCAGCAGTCCCTACAGGGCCGGGTCTTTCTCTGGGGCCAACGTCCTGACTTTC.

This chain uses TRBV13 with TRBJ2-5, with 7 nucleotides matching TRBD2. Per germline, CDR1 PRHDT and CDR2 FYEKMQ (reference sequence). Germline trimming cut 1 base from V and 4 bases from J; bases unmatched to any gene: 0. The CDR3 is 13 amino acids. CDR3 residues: CASSLAGGETQYF. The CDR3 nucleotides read TGTGCCAGCAGCTTAGCGGGGGGAGAGACCCAGTACTTC.

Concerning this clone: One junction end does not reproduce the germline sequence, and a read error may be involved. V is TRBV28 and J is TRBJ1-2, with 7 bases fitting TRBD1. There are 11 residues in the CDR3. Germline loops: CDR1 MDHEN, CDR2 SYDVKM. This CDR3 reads CASRRGPVTSF. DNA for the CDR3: TGTGCCAGCAGGAGGGGGCCGGTAACTAGCTTC.

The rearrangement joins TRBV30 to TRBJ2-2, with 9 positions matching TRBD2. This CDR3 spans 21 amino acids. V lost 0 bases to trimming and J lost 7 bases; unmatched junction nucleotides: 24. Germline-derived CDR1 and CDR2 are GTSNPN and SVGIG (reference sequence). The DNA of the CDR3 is TGTGCCTGGAGTGTACCCGGGGGCTGGCGGGGGGGCGACCGACGAGGCGGGGAGCTGTTTTTT. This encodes CAWSVPGGWRGGDRRGGELFF.

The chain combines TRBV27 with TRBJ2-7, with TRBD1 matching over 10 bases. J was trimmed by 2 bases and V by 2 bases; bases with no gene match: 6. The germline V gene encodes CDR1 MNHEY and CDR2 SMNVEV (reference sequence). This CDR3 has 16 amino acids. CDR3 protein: CASSLTGQGGPYEQYF. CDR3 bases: TGTGCCAGCAGTTTAACCGGACAGGGGGGACCCTACGAGCAGTACTTC.

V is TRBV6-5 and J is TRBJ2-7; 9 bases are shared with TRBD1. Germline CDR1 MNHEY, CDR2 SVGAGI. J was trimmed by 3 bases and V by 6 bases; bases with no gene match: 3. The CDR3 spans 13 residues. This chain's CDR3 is CASRKGQGYEQYF. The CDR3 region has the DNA TGTGCCAGCAGGAAGGGACAGGGCTACGAGCAGTACTTC.

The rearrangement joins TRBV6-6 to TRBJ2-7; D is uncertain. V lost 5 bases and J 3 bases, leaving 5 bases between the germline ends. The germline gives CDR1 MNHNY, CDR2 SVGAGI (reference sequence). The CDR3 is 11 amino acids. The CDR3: CASSQNYEQYF. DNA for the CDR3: TGTGCCAGCAGTCAGAACTACGAGCAGTACTTC.

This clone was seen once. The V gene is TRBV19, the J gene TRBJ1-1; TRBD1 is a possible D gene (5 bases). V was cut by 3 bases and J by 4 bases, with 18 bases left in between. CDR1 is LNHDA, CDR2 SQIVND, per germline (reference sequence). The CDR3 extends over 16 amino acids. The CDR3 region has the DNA TGTGCCAGTAGTATGGAGGTGGGGATCCAGGGCACTGAAGCTTTCTTT. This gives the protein CASSMEVGIQGTEAFF. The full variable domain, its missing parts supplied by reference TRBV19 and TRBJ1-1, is DGGITQSPKYLFRKEGQNVTLSCEQNLNHDAMYWYRQDPGQGLRLIYYSQIVNDFQKGDIAEGYSVSREKKESFPLTVTSAQKNPTAFYLCASSMEVGIQGTEAFFGQGTRLTVV.

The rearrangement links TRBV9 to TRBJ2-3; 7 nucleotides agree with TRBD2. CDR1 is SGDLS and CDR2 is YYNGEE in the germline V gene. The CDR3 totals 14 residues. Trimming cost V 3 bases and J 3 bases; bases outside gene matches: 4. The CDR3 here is CASSEWGGTDTQYF. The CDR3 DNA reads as TGTGCCAGCAGCGAGTGGGGGGGGACAGATACGCAGTATTTT.

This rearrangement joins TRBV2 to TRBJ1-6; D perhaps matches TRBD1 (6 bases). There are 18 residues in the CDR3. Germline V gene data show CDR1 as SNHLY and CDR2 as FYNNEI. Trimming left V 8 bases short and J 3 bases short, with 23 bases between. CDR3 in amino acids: CASGQGQFGLYYNSPLHF. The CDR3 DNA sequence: TGTGCCAGCGGCCAAGGACAGTTCGGGCTTTACTATAATTCACCCCTCCACTTT. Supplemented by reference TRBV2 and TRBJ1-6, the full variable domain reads EPEVTQTPSHQVTQMGQEVILRCVPISNHLYFYWYRQILGQKVEFLVSFYNNEISEKSEIFDDQFSVERPDGSNFTLKIRSTKLEDSAMYFCASGQGQFGLYYNSPLHFGNGTRLTVT.

As DNA, the CDR3 is TGTGCCACCGCCGTACAGGTTTTTGTAGCTAATGAAAAACTGTTTTTT. Its protein product is CATAVQVFVANEKLFF. The rearrangement joins TRBV15 to TRBJ1-4; weak D call: TRBD1 (5 bases). Germline lookup yields CDR1 LNHNV and CDR2 YYDKDF (reference sequence). Trimming removed 8 bases from V and 3 bases from J, with 19 bases in between. This CDR3 is 16 amino acids long. The complete variable domain, with remaining parts taken from reference TRBV15 and TRBJ1-4, reads DAMVIQNPRYQVTQFGKPVTLSCSQTLNHNVMYWYQQKSSQAPKLLFHYYDKDFNNEADTPDNFQSRRPNTSFCFLDIRSPGLGDTAMYLCATAVQVFVANEKLFFGSGTQLSVL.

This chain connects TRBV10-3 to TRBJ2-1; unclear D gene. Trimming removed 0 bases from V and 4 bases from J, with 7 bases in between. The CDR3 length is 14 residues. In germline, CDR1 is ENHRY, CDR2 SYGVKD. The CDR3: CAISESGSYNEQFF. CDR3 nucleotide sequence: TGTGCCATCAGTGAGTCGGGCAGTTACAATGAGCAGTTCTTC.

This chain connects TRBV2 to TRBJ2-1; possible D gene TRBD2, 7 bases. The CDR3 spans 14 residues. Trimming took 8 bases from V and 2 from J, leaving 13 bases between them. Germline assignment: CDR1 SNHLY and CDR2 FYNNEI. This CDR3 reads CASGGGVPYNEQFF. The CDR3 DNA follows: TGTGCCAGCGGGGGGGGCGTTCCCTACAATGAGCAGTTCTTC.

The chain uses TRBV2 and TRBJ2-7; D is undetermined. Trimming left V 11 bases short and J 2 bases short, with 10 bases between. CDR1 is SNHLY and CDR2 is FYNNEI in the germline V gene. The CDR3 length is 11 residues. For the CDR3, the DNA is TGTGCCCTAGTCTCGACCTACGAGCAGTACTTC. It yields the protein CALVSTYEQYF. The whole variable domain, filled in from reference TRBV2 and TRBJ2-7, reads EPEVTQTPSHQVTQMGQEVILRCVPISNHLYFYWYRQILGQKVEFLVSFYNNEISEKSEIFDDQFSVERPDGSNFTLKIRSTKLEDSAMYFCALVSTYEQYFGPGTRLTVT.

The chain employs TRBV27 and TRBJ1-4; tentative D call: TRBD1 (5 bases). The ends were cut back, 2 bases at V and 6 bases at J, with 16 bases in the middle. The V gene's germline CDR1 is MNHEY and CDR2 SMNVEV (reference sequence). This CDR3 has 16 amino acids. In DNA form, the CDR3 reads TGTGCCAGCAGTTTAGAGGGTGGGGGGGAAGATGAAAAACTGTTTTTT. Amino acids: CASSLEGGGEDEKLFF.

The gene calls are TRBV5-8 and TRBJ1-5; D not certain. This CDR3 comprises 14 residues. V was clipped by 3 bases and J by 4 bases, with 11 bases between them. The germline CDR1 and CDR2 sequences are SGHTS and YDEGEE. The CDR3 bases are TGTGCCAGCAGCTCATATTCGTGGAATCAGCCCCAGCATTTT. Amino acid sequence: CASSSYSWNQPQHF.

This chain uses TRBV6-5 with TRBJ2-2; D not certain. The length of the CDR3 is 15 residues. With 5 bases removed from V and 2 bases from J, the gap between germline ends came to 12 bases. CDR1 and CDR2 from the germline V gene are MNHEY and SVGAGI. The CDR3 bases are TGTGCCAGCAGTATGTACCGGGCCAACACCGGGGAGCTGTTTTTT. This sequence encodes CASSMYRANTGELFF.

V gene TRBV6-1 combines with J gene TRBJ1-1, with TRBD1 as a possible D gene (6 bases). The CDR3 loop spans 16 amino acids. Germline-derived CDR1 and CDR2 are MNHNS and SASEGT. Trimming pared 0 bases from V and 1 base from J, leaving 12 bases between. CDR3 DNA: TGTGCCAGCAGTGAAGCGTCAGGGACACCGAACACTGAAGCTTTCTTT. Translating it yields CASSEASGTPNTEAFF.